This paragraph covers one TCR beta chain sequence. CDR1 and CDR2 from the germline V gene are MNHNS and SASEGT. The CDR3 consists of 15 residues. With V trimmed by 8 bases and J by 4 bases, 6 bases remained unmatched. This entry belongs to a study of cytomegalovirus exposure and HLA in healthy donors. Amplification used 60 Vbeta primers and 13 Jbeta primers. The data were produced by immunoSEQ multiplex PCR, yet TCRdb's version contains in-frame clones alone and is incomplete. The sample has about 73,000 clones, about 75% seen once. Sequenced sample: PBMCs. The TCR originated in a man in his 70s in good health and CMV-seronegative. V gene TRBV6-1 combines with J gene TRBJ2-5; TRBD2 agrees at 14 bases. The CDR3, as DNA: TGTGCCAGCGATCGACTAGCGGGAGGGAGAGAGACCCAGTACTTC. As protein: CASDRLAGGRETQYF.